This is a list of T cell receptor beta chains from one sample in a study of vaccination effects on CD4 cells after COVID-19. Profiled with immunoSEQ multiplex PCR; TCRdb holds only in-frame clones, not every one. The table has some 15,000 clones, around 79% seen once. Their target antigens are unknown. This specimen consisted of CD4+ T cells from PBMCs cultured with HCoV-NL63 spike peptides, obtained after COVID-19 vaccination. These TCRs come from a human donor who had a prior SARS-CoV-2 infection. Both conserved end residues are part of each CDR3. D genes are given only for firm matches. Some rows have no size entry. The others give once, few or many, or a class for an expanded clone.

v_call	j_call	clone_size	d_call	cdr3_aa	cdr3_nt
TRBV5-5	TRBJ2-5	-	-	CASSLLPLLGTQYF	TGTGCCAGCAGCTTGCTTCCCTTACTGGGGACCCAGTACTTC
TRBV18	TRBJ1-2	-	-	CASSPPGGADGYTF	TGTGCCAGCTCACCACCCGGGGGCGCGGATGGCTACACCTTC
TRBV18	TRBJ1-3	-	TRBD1	CASSQGQNRNTIYF	TGTGCCAGCTCACAGGGACAGAACAGAAACACCATATATTTT
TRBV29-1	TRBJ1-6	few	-	CSVQQGPGSPLHF	TGCAGCGTCCAACAGGGACCGGGTTCACCCCTCCACTTT
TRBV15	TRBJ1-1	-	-	CATSRDWPGTLNTEAFF	TGTGCCACCAGCAGAGACTGGCCCGGGACACTGAACACTGAAGCTTTCTTT
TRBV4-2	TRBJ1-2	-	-	CASSQDGRNYGYTF	TGTGCCAGCAGCCAGGACGGGAGAAACTATGGCTACACCTTC
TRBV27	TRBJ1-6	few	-	CASSLSRPFSPLHF	TGTGCCAGCAGTTTATCGCGGCCCTTTTCACCCCTCCACTTT
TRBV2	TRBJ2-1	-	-	CASSADFNEQFF	TGTGCCAGCAGTGCTGACTTCAATGAGCAGTTCTTC
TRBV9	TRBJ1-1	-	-	CASSPPRGTEGAEAFF	TGTGCCAGCAGCCCTCCTAGGGGTACCGAAGGGGCTGAAGCTTTCTTT
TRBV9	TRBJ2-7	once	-	CASSPNRDNNRYEQYF	TGTGCCAGCAGCCCCAACCGGGACAACAACCGCTACGAGCAGTACTTC
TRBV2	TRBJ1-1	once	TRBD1	CASLRDRVATEAFF	TGTGCCAGCCTACGTGACAGGGTAGCCACTGAAGCTTTCTTT
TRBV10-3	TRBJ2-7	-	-	CAISAYREAYEQYF	TGTGCCATCAGTGCCTACAGGGAGGCCTACGAGCAGTACTTC
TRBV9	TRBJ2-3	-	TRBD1	CASSVGTGNVIDTQYF	TGTGCCAGCAGCGTCGGGACAGGGAATGTGATAGATACGCAGTATTTT
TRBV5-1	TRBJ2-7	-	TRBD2	CASSLANLADSYEQYF	TGCGCCAGCAGCTTGGCCAATCTAGCGGACTCCTACGAGCAGTACTTC
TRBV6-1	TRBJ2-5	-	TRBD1	CASSEDRGETQYF	TGTGCCAGCAGTGAAGACAGGGGTGAGACCCAGTACTTC
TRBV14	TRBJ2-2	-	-	CASSQRPYPGANTGELFF	TGTGCCAGCAGCCAACGACCTTACCCAGGGGCGAACACCGGGGAGCTGTTTTTT
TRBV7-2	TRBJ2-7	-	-	CASSWLGSVYEQYF	TGTGCCAGCAGCTGGCTTGGGTCAGTCTACGAGCAGTACTTC
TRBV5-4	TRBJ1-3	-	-	CASSLAATGGNTIYF	TGTGCCAGCAGCTTGGCCGCGACAGGTGGAAACACCATATATTTT
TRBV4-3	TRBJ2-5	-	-	CASSQDFGETQYF	TGCGCCAGCAGCCAAGATTTCGGAGAGACCCAGTACTTC
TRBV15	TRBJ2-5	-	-	CATSRKGEPGETQYF	TGTGCCACCAGCAGGAAGGGGGAGCCGGGGGAGACCCAGTACTTC
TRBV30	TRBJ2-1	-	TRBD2	CAWSVGSGAYNEQFF	TGTGCCTGGAGTGTGGGTAGCGGGGCCTACAATGAGCAGTTCTTC
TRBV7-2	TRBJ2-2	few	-	CASSLVQGPGELFF	TGTGCCAGCAGCTTAGTTCAGGGGCCCGGGGAGCTGTTTTTT
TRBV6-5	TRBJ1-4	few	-	CASSTVPLVEKLFF	TGTGCCAGCAGTACCGTCCCCCTGGTTGAAAAACTGTTTTTT
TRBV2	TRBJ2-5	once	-	CASRLGEYQETQYF	TGTGCCAGCAGACTAGGGGAGTACCAAGAGACCCAGTACTTC
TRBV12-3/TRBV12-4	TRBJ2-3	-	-	CASSGPAGTQYF	TGTGCCAGCAGCGGTCCTGCGGGTACGCAGTATTTT
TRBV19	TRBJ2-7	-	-	CASSPDWSGQYF	TGTGCCAGTAGTCCGGACTGGTCTGGGCAGTACTTC
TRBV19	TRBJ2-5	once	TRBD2	CASSSGVAGTQETQYF	TGTGCCAGTAGTTCCGGGGTAGCGGGCACCCAAGAGACCCAGTACTTC
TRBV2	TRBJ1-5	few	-	CASTPGRGNQPQHF	TGTGCCAGCACTCCCGGACGAGGCAATCAGCCCCAGCATTTT
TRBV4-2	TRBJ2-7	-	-	CASSQVAFPYEQYF	TGTGCCAGCAGCCAAGTCGCCTTCCCCTACGAGCAGTACTTC
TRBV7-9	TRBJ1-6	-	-	CASSSPPGQTGNSPLHF	TGTGCCAGCAGCTCCCCCCCAGGACAGACTGGGAATTCACCCCTCCACTTT
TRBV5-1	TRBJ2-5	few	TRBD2	CASSSGGYQETQYF	TGCGCCAGCAGCAGCGGGGGGTACCAAGAGACCCAGTACTTC
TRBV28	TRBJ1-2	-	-	CASNPPGRRGDGYTF	TGTGCCAGCAACCCCCCCGGGCGGCGGGGAGATGGCTACACCTTC
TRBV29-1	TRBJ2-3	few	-	CSAKPTDTQYF	TGCAGCGCCAAGCCCACAGATACGCAGTATTTT
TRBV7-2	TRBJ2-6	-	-	CASSFFSGANVLTF	TGTGCCAGCAGCTTTTTTTCTGGGGCCAACGTCCTGACTTTC
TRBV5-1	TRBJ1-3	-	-	CASSFQGSGNTIYF	TGCGCCAGCAGCTTTCAGGGCTCTGGAAACACCATATATTTT
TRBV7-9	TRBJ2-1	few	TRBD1	CASSSRDRAYNEQFF	TGTGCCAGCAGCTCCCGGGACAGAGCCTACAATGAGCAGTTCTTC
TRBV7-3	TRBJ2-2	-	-	CASSPATGRLTGELFF	TGTGCCAGCAGCCCCGCAACCGGGCGCCTCACCGGGGAGCTGTTTTTT
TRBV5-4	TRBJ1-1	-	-	CASSFWVGTEAFF	TGTGCCAGCAGCTTTTGGGTCGGCACTGAAGCTTTCTTT
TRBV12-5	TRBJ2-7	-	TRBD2	CASGLVLLAGRSSYEQYF	TGTGCTAGTGGTTTGGTTCTACTAGCGGGAAGGAGCTCCTACGAGCAGTACTTC
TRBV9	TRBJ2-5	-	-	CASSVATAYQETQYF	TGTGCCAGCAGCGTAGCGACGGCGTACCAAGAGACCCAGTACTTC
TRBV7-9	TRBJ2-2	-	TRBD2	CASSNLAGGTGELFF	TGTGCCAGCAGCAATTTAGCGGGAGGTACCGGGGAGCTGTTTTTT
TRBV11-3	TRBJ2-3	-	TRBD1	CASSPGRGTDTQYF	TGTGCCAGCAGCCCAGGCAGGGGGACAGATACGCAGTATTTT
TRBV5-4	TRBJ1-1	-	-	CASSLLGTDTEAFF	TGTGCCAGCAGCTTGCTCGGGACGGACACTGAAGCTTTCTTT
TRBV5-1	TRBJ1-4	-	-	CASSLGDTSNEKLFF	TGCGCCAGCAGCTTGGGGGACACATCTAATGAAAAACTGTTTTTT
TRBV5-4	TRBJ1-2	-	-	CASSGVNYGYTF	TGTGCCAGCAGCGGCGTTAACTATGGCTACACCTTC
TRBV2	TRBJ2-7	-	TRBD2	CASRPRSGGYSYEQYF	TGTGCCAGCAGACCAAGGAGCGGGGGCTATTCCTACGAGCAGTACTTC
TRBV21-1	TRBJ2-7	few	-	CASSKEGTPSYEQYF	TGTGCCAGCAGCAAAGAAGGGACCCCCTCCTACGAGCAGTACTTC
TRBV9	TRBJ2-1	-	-	CASSGGGSLNEQFF	TGTGCCAGCAGCGGTGGGGGCTCCCTCAATGAGCAGTTCTTC
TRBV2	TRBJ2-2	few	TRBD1	CASIHDRGPGELFF	TGTGCCAGCATCCATGACAGGGGGCCCGGGGAGCTGTTTTTT
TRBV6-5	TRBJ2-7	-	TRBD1	CASSHGTDLREQYF	TGTGCCAGCAGCCACGGGACAGACCTACGCGAGCAGTACTTC
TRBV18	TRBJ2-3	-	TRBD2	CASSHSGSSDTQYF	TGTGCCAGCTCACATAGCGGGAGTTCAGATACGCAGTATTTT
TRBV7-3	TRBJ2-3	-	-	CASSLSGADTQYF	TGTGCCAGCAGCTTAAGCGGGGCAGATACGCAGTATTTT
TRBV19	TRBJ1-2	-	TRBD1	CASSKIGRTGEYGYTF	TGTGCCAGTAGTAAGATCGGCAGGACAGGGGAGTATGGCTACACCTTC
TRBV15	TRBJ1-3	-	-	CATSRDGGSRYYGNTIYF	TGTGCCACCAGCAGAGATGGAGGGAGTCGGTACTATGGAAACACCATATATTTT
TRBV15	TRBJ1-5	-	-	CATSRQNRYNQPQHF	TGTGCCACCAGCAGACAAAACCGATACAATCAGCCCCAGCATTTT
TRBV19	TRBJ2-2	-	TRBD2	CASSIFSGSPGELFF	TGTGCCAGTAGTATTTTTAGCGGGAGCCCCGGGGAGCTGTTTTTT
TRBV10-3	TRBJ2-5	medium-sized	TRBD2	CAISDPGLAGGPQETQYF	TGTGCCATCAGTGACCCGGGACTAGCGGGGGGCCCCCAAGAGACCCAGTACTTC